The text below deals with one T cell receptor (beta chain). As handled by the study authors: For nucleated cells, counts were estimated from reference gene primer amplification. Using immunoSEQ multiplex PCR, the repertoire was profiled, and TCRdb retains in-frame clones only, with some absent. D and trimming come from the DNA, and the V and J calls and clone size come from that table. The sample yields over 300,000 clones, about 83% seen once. The record originates from a study of blood T cell repertoires in COVID-19. Across the study: Spain, Italy and the United States supplied samples that represented acute and convalescent COVID-19. T cells, B-cell-depleted T cells, or PBMCs provided the cDNA or gDNA that served as material.

Trimming pared 2 bases from V and 1 base from J, leaving 16 bases between. Germline loops: CDR1 SGHDT, CDR2 YYEEEE. The CDR3 length is 17 residues. The receptor's source is a woman between 50 and 59 years old with acute or convalescent COVID-19. The sequencing input was peripheral blood. The chain is built from TRBV5-6 and TRBJ1-5; tentative D call: TRBD1 (6 bases). The CDR3 nucleotides are TGTGCCAGCAGCTTTCTCTTAAAGGGGGAAAGCAATCAGCCCCAGCATTTT. Translated, it gives CASSFLLKGESNQPQHF.